Sequencing of this T cell receptor (beta chain) was carried out in a study of OX40 agonist ivuxolimab in advanced cancers. Concerning the study at large: Ivuxolimab was a fully human IgG2 agonistic monoclonal antibody targeting the costimulatory receptor OX40 (CD134). Peripheral TCRbeta sequencing aimed to test whether ivuxolimab altered TCR sequence diversity and caused clonal T-cell expansion. The paper reports the monotherapy dose-escalation portion (N of about 50 patients) of the phase I ivuxolimab trial. Prior anti-PD-1, anti-PD-L1 or anti-CTLA-4 therapy was permitted, and about two fifths of dose-escalation patients had received checkpoint inhibitors. Of the 50 or so patients in dose escalation, about 20 had hepatocellular carcinoma, some 15 had melanoma, 9 had renal cell carcinoma and 9 had head and neck cancer. In the dose-escalation cohort, around four fifths of patients were male, and the mean age was approximately 60 years with a range of about 20 to 80. Partial responses occurred in three dose-escalation patients: two with cutaneous melanoma and one with hepatocellular carcinoma. Intravenous ivuxolimab was administered to patients every 2 weeks at six dose levels: 0.01, 0.1, 0.3, 1.5, 3 and 10 mg/kg. What the study reported, not specific to this receptor: Partial responders in the 0.1-3.0 mg/kg groups had among the lowest normalized peripheral clonal expansion, especially among CD8+ T cells. The antigen specificity of the peripheral T cells that underwent clonal expansion was not determined. Clonal expansion of both CD4+ and CD8+ blood T cells was observed from baseline to week 6 at doses 0.1 to 3.0 mg/kg. Low levels of normalized T-cell clonal expansion were also seen in some patients who did not respond. After ivuxolimab, CD8+ T cells had more expanded clones than CD4+ T cells on average.

The germline V gene yields MDHEN for CDR1 and SYDVKM for CDR2. Spanning cysteine to phenylalanine, the CDR3 consists of 16 amino acids. The only DNA kept is the CDR3, 48 bases in frame from the first base. V gives up 6 bases and J gives up 1 base, and the segment between their germline ends measures 19 bases. This clone was detected once. Its antigen remains unidentified. No clone much larger than this one lies a single base away; base qualities are absent. Other DNA sequences within the sample encode an identical CDR3. Patients with autoimmune disease history or receiving systemic immunosuppression were excluded from the trial. Peripheral blood for TCR sequencing was collected from all dose cohorts at baseline, on cycle 4 day 1, and on cycle 7 day 1. The samples were drawn from a first-in-human, open-label, multicenter phase I dose-escalation trial of ivuxolimab. The trial enrolled adults with locally advanced or metastatic head and neck squamous cell, hepatocellular, melanoma or renal cell carcinoma. Before TCR sequencing, CD4+ T cells and CD8+ T cells were sorted from peripheral blood as separate populations.

Genomic DNA was isolated from the sorted cells so that the TCRbeta CDR3 region could be sequenced. TCRbeta CDR3 regions were sequenced using the immunoSEQ Assay. TCRdb took over this immuneACCESS table, retaining in-frame rearrangements with V and J assigned. Such tables are incomplete; in checked studies, under half of the missing clones stem from an unresolved V gene, and the remainder is unexplained. The sample records 46,000 or so clones, 77% of which are singletons. In total, the top ten clones hold over 2% of the sample. This specimen consisted of CD4+ or CD8+ T cells sorted from blood, obtained in a trial of the OX40 agonist ivuxolimab. The clonotype was recovered from an adult with an advanced solid tumor such as melanoma, head and neck, liver or kidney cancer. Rearrangement joined TRBV28 to TRBJ2-7; matching of 5 bases hints at TRBD1 as the D gene. The CDR3 region reads CASSLPNSDTSYEQYF. The base sequence is TGTGCCAGCAGCTTACCCAACTCGGACACTTCCTACGAGCAGTACTTC.